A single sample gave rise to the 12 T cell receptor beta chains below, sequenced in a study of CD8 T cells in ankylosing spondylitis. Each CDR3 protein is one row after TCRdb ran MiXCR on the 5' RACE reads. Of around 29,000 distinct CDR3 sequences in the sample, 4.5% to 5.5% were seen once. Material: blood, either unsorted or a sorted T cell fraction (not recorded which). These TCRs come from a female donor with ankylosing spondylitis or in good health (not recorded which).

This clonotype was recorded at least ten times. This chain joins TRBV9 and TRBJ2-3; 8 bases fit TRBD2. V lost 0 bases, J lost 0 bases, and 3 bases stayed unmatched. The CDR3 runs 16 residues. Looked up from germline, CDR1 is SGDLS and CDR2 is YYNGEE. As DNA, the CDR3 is TGTGCCAGCAGCGTAGGTGAGCGGGGGAGCACAGATACGCAGTATTTT. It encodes CASSVGERGSTDTQYF.

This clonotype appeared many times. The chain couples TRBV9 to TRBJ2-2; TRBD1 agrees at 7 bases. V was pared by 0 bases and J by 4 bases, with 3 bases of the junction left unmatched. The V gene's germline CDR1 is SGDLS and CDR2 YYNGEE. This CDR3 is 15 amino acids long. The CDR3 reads CASSVGTGGTGELFF. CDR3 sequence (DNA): TGTGCCAGCAGCGTAGGGACAGGAGGCACCGGGGAGCTGTTTTTT.

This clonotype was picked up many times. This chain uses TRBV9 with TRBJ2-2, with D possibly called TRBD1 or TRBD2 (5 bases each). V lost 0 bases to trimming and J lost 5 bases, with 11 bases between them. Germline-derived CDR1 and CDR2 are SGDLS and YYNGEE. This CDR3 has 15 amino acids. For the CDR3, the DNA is TGTGCCAGCAGCGTAGAGGGACGGCCGACCGGGGAGCTGTTTTTT. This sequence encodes CASSVEGRPTGELFF.

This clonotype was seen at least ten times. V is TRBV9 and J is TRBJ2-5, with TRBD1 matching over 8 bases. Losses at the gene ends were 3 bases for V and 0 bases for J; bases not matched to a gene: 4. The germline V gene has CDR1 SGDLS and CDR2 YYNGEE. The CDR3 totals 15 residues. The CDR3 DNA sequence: TGTGCCAGCAGCGACCGGGACAGGTACCAAGAGACCCAGTACTTC. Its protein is CASSDRDRYQETQYF.

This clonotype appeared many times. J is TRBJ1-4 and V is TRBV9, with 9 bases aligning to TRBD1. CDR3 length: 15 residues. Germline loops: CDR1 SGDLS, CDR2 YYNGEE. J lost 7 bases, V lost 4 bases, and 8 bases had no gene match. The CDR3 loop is CASSNLQGASEKLFF. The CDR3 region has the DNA TGTGCCAGCAGCAATCTACAGGGGGCGAGTGAAAAACTGTTTTTT.

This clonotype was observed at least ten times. The CDR3 nucleotides read TGTGCCAGCAGCGCCCCCGGGACAGGGGGCTACACCTTC. Encoded protein: CASSAPGTGGYTF. This chain uses TRBV9 with TRBJ1-2; TRBD1 matches at 9 bases. Germline values: CDR1 SGDLS, CDR2 YYNGEE. The V segment lost 3 bases and the J segment 8 bases; nucleotides outside the gene matches: 5. The CDR3 runs to 13 residues. Combining the CDR3 with reference TRBV9 and TRBJ1-2 gives the whole variable domain DSGVTQTPKHLITATGQRVTLRCSPRSGDLSVYWYQQSLDQGLQFLIQYYNGEERAKGNILERFSAQQFPDLHSELNLSSLELGDSALYFCASSAPGTGGYTFGSGTRLTVV.

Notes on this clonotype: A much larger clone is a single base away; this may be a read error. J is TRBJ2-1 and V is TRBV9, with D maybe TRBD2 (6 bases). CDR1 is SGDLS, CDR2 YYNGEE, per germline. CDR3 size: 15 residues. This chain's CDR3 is CASSVQAGRYNEQLF. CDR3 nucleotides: TGTGCCAGCAGCGTACAGGCGGGAAGGTACAATGAGCAGCTCTTC.

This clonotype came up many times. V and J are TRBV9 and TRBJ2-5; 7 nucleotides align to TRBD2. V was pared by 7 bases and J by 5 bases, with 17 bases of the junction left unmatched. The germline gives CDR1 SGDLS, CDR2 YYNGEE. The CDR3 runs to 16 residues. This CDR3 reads CASSVGGLVGGETQYF. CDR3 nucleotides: TGTGCCAGCTCCGTAGGAGGTCTAGTCGGGGGGGAGACCCAGTACTTC.

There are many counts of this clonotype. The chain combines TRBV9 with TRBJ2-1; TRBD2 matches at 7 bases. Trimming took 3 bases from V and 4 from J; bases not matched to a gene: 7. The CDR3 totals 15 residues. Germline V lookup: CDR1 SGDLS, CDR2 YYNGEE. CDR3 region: CASSAGGGLYNEQFF. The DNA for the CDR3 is TGTGCCAGCAGCGCGGGCGGGGGACTGTACAATGAGCAGTTCTTC.

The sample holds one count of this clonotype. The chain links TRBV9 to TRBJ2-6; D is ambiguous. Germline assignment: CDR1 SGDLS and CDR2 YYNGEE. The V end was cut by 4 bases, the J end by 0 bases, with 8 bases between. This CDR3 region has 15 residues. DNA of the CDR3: TGTGCCAGCAGCCCCCTGATCTCTGGGGCCAACGTCCTGACTTTC. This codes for CASSPLISGANVLTF. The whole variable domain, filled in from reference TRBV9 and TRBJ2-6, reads DSGVTQTPKHLITATGQRVTLRCSPRSGDLSVYWYQQSLDQGLQFLIQYYNGEERAKGNILERFSAQQFPDLHSELNLSSLELGDSALYFCASSPLISGANVLTFGAGSRLTVL.

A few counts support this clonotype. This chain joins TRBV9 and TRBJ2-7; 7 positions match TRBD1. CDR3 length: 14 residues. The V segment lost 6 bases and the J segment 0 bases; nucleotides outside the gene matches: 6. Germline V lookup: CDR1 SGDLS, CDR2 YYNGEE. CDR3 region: CASTPGDSSYEQYF. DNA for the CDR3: TGTGCCAGCACCCCCGGGGACAGCTCCTACGAGCAGTACTTC.

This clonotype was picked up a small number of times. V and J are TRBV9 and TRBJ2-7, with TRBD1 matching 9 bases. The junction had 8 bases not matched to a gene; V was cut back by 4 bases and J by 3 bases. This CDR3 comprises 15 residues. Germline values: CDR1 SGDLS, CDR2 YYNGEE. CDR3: CASSKTGGAGYEQYF. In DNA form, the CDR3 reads TGTGCCAGCAGCAAAACAGGGGGCGCGGGCTACGAGCAGTACTTC.